A selection of T cell receptor beta chains follows, all from one sample in a study of cytomegalovirus exposure and HLA in healthy donors. Only in-frame clones appear in the TCRdb table, and some are missing; sequencing was by immunoSEQ multiplex PCR. The repertoire includes around 240,000 clones, about 81% of them detected once, and 5.4% sits in the top ten. Material for sequencing was PBMCs. The receptor set was obtained from a woman aged 40 to 50 in good health and CMV-seropositive. The CDR3 runs from the conserved cysteine through the conserved F or W. A D gene is named only where the DNA matches it firmly. Size tells how often a clone was seen (once, few, many) or the class of an expanded clone, and some rows leave it out.

D gene: TRBD2
J gene: TRBJ2-7
V gene: TRBV9
clone size: .
CDR3 protein: CASSVGTSVESYEQYF
CDR3 DNA: TGTGCCAGCAGCGTGGGGACTAGTGTGGAATCCTACGAGCAGTACTTC

D gene: .
J gene: TRBJ2-2
V gene: TRBV30
clone size: once
CDR3 protein: CAWRALGGLGAGELFF
CDR3 DNA: TGTGCCTGGAGAGCGCTCGGGGGGCTTGGGGCTGGGGAGCTGTTTTTT

D gene: TRBD1
J gene: TRBJ2-7
V gene: TRBV5-1
clone size: few
CDR3 protein: CASSLAGTVLYEQYF
CDR3 DNA: TGCGCCAGCAGCTTGGCCGGGACAGTCCTCTACGAGCAGTACTTC

D gene: TRBD2
J gene: TRBJ2-7
V gene: TRBV7-9
clone size: few
CDR3 protein: CASSYTLAEEQYF
CDR3 DNA: TGTGCCAGCAGCTACACCCTAGCGGAGGAGCAGTACTTC

D gene: .
J gene: TRBJ1-6
V gene: TRBV27
clone size: few
CDR3 protein: CASSYTWTSNNSPLHF
CDR3 DNA: TGTGCCAGCAGTTATACCTGGACAAGCAATAATTCACCCCTCCACTTT

D gene: .
J gene: TRBJ1-6
V gene: TRBV7-8
clone size: .
CDR3 protein: CASSLDGGNSPLHF
CDR3 DNA: TGTGCCAGCAGCTTAGACGGGGGAAATTCACCCCTCCACTTT

D gene: TRBD1
J gene: TRBJ1-5
V gene: TRBV28
clone size: .
CDR3 protein: CASSFPGTANQPQHF
CDR3 DNA: TGTGCCAGCAGTTTCCCAGGGACAGCTAATCAGCCCCAGCATTTT

D gene: TRBD1
J gene: TRBJ1-1
V gene: TRBV9
clone size: .
CDR3 protein: CASSLRTGHEAFF
CDR3 DNA: TGTGCCAGCAGCCTGAGGACAGGCCATGAAGCTTTCTTT

D gene: .
J gene: TRBJ2-1
V gene: TRBV6-1
clone size: .
CDR3 protein: CASSENGPVYEQFF
CDR3 DNA: TGTGCCAGCAGTGAAAATGGGCCAGTTTATGAGCAGTTCTTC

D gene: TRBD2
J gene: TRBJ2-7
V gene: TRBV27
clone size: once
CDR3 protein: CASSFGLAGGPGYEQYF
CDR3 DNA: TGTGCCAGCAGTTTCGGCCTAGCGGGGGGGCCGGGCTACGAGCAGTACTTC

D gene: TRBD1
J gene: TRBJ1-1
V gene: TRBV18
clone size: .
CDR3 protein: CASSLGQGADEAFF
CDR3 DNA: TGTGCCAGCTCATTGGGACAGGGGGCCGATGAAGCTTTCTTT

D gene: TRBD1
J gene: TRBJ2-7
V gene: TRBV7-2
clone size: .
CDR3 protein: CASSPGTGFYEQYF
CDR3 DNA: TGTGCCAGCAGCCCGGGGACAGGGTTCTACGAGCAGTACTTC

D gene: .
J gene: TRBJ2-1
V gene: TRBV4-3
clone size: .
CDR3 protein: CASSQDLNNEQFF
CDR3 DNA: TGCGCCAGCAGCCAAGATCTAAACAATGAGCAGTTCTTC

D gene: .
J gene: TRBJ1-2
V gene: TRBV6-1
clone size: .
CDR3 protein: CASSAWDNHGYTF
CDR3 DNA: TGTGCCAGCAGTGCCTGGGACAACCATGGCTACACCTTC

D gene: TRBD2
J gene: TRBJ2-5
V gene: TRBV9
clone size: .
CDR3 protein: CASSVEAGGRETQYF
CDR3 DNA: TGTGCCAGCAGCGTAGAAGCGGGGGGGCGTGAGACCCAGTACTTC

D gene: TRBD2
J gene: TRBJ2-3
V gene: TRBV7-9
clone size: .
CDR3 protein: CASSLAPLSGRASTDTQYF
CDR3 DNA: TGTGCCAGCAGCTTAGCGCCCTTAAGCGGGAGGGCTAGCACAGATACGCAGTATTTT

D gene: .
J gene: TRBJ1-5
V gene: TRBV5-6
clone size: .
CDR3 protein: CASSRRGGNQPQHF
CDR3 DNA: TGTGCCAGCAGCCGCCGTGGAGGCAATCAGCCCCAGCATTTT

D gene: TRBD1
J gene: TRBJ1-3
V gene: TRBV18
clone size: once
CDR3 protein: CASSPGQSGNTIYF
CDR3 DNA: TGTGCCAGCTCACCGGGACAGTCTGGAAACACCATATATTTT

D gene: TRBD1
J gene: TRBJ1-2
V gene: TRBV9
clone size: .
CDR3 protein: CASSTGQGNYGYTF
CDR3 DNA: TGTGCCAGCAGCACCGGACAGGGTAACTATGGCTACACCTTC